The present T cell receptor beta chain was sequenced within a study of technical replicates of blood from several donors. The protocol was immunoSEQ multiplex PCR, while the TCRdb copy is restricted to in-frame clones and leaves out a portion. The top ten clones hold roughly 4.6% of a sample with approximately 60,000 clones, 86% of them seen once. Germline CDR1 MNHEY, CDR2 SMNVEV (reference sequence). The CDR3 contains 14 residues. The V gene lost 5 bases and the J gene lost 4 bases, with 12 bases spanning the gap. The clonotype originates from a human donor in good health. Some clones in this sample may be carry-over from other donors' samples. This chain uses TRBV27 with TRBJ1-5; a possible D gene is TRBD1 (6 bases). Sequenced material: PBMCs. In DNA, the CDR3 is TGTGCCAGCAGTCACCGGGACACAAATCAGCCCCAGCATTTT. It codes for CASSHRDTNQPQHF.